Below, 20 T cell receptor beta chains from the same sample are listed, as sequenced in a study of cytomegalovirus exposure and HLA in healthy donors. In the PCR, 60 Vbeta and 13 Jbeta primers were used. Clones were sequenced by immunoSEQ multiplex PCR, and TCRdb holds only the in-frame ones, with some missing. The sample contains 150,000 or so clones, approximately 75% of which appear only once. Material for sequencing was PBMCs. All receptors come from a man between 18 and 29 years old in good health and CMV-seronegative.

CDR3 in amino acids: CSVPGPGGNYGYTF. For the CDR3, the DNA is TGCAGCGTGCCAGGTCCCGGGGGGAACTATGGCTACACCTTC. This sequence joins TRBV29-1 and TRBJ1-2, with D maybe TRBD1 (5 bases). From germline, CDR1 is SQVTM and CDR2 ANQGSEA. This CDR3 is 14 amino acids long. V was cut by 6 bases and J by 2 bases, with 16 bases left in between.

CDR3 amino acids: CASSLGTGTRDTQYF. The CDR3 DNA sequence: TGCGCCAGCAGCTTGGGGACAGGCACAAGAGATACGCAGTATTTT. The J gene is TRBJ2-3, the V gene TRBV5-1, with 7 bases aligning to TRBD1. The CDR3 is 15 amino acids. Germline CDR1 SGHRS, CDR2 YFSETQ. The trim removed 0 bases at V and 5 bases at J, leaving 6 bases unmatched.

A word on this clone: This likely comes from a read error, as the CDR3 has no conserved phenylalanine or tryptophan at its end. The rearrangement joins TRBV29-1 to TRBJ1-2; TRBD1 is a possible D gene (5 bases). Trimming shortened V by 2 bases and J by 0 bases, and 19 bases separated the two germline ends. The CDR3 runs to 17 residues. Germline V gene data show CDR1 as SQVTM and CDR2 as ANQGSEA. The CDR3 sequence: CSVERWGGLTPNYGYTL. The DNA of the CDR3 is TGCAGCGTTGAAAGGTGGGGGGGGTTAACCCCTAACTATGGCTACACCCTC.

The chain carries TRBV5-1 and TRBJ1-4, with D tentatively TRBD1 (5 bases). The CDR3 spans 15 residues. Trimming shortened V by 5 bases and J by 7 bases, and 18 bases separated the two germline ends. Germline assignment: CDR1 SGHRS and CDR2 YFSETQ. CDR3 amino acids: CASRSTATVGEKLFF. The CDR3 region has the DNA TGCGCCAGCAGGTCGACAGCGACAGTGGGTGAAAAACTGTTTTTT.

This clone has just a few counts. The CDR3 DNA reads as TGCGCCAGCAGCCAACATAGCGGGGGGGCCGGCGGGGAGCTGTTTTTT. Translated: CASSQHSGGAGGELFF. The V gene is TRBV4-1, the J gene TRBJ2-2; 11 bases are shared with TRBD2. This CDR3 has 16 amino acids. Germline V gene data show CDR1 as MGHRA and CDR2 as YSYEKL. V shed 2 bases, J shed 7 bases, and the junction held 6 bases outside the gene matches.

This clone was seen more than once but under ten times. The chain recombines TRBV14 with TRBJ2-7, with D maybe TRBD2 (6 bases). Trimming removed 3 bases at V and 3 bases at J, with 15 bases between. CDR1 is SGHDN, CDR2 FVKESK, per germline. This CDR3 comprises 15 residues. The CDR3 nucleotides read TGTGCCAGCAGCCACCCCTTTAGCGGCCGCTACGAGCAGTACTTC. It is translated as CASSHPFSGRYEQYF.

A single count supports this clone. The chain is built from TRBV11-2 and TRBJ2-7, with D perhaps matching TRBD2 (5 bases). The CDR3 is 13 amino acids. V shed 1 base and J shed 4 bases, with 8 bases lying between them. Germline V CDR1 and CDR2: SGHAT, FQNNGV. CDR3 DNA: TGTGCCAGCAGCTTAGTCCGGGGATACGAGCAGTACGTC. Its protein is CASSLVRGYEQYV.

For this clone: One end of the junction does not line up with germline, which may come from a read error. The CDR3 DNA sequence: TGTTCCAGCAGCTTAGGCGATGGGGGGGCGTGGCGAGCTTTCTTT. Its translation: CSSSLGDGGAWRAFF. The chain joins TRBV7-9 to TRBJ1-1, with D perhaps matching TRBD1 (6 bases). This CDR3 spans 15 amino acids. From germline, CDR1 is SEHNR and CDR2 FQNEAQ (reference sequence). Complete variable domain (other parts from reference TRBV7-9 and TRBJ1-1): DTGVSQNPRHKITKRGQNVTFRCDPISEHNRLYWYRQTLGQGPEFLTYFQNEAQLEKSRLLSDRFSAERPKGSFSTLEIQRTEQGDSAMYLCSSSLGDGGAWRAFFGQGTRLTVV.

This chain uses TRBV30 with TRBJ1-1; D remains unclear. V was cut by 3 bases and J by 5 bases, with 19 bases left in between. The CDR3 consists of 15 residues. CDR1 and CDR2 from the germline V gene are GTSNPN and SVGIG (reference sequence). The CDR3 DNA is TGTGCCTGGAGCCCCTTTGACGGAGGGTGGACTGAAGCTTTCTTT. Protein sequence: CAWSPFDGGWTEAFF.

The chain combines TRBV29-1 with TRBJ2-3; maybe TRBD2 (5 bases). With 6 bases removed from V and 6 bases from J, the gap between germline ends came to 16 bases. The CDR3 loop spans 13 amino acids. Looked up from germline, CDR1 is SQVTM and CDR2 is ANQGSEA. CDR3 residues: CSVAPESSDTQYF. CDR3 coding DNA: TGCAGCGTAGCCCCCGAATCTAGCGATACGCAGTATTTT.

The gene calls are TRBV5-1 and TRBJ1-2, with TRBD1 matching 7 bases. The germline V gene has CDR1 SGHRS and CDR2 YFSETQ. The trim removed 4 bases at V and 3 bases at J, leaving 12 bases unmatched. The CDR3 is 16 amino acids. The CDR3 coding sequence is TGCGCCAGCAGCATTAGACCCGGGACAGTCGACTATGGCTACACCTTC. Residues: CASSIRPGTVDYGYTF.

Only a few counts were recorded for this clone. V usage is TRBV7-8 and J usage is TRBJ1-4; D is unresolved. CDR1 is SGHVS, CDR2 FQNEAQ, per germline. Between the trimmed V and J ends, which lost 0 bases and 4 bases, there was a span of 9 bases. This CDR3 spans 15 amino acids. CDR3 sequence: CASSLAGAVNEKLFF. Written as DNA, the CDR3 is TGTGCCAGCAGCTTAGCGGGCGCTGTTAATGAAAAACTGTTTTTT.

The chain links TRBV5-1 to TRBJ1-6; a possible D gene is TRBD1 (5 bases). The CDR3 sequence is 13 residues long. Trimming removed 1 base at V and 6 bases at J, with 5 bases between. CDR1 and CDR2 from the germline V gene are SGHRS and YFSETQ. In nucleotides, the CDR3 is TGCGCCAGCAGCTTGCAGGGTAATTCACCCCTCCACTTT. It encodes CASSLQGNSPLHF.

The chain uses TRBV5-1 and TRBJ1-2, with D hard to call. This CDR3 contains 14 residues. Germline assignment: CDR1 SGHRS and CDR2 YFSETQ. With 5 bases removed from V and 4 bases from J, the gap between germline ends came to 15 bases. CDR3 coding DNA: TGCGCCAGCAGGGCCCCCGACATGTCCTATGGCTACACCTTC. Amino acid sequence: CASRAPDMSYGYTF.

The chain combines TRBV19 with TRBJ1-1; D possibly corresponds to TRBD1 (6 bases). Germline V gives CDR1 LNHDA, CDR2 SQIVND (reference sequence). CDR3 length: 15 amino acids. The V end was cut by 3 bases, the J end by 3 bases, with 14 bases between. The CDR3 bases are TGTGCCAGTAGTATGCTTGGGAGGGGGGACACTGAAGCTTTCTTT. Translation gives CASSMLGRGDTEAFF.

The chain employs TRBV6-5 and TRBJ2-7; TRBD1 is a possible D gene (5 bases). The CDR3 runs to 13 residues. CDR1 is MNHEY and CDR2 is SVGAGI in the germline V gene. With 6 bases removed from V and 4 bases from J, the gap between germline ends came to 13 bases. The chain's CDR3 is CASSPGHGYEQYF. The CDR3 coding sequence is TGTGCCAGCAGCCCAGGGCATGGTTACGAGCAGTACTTC.

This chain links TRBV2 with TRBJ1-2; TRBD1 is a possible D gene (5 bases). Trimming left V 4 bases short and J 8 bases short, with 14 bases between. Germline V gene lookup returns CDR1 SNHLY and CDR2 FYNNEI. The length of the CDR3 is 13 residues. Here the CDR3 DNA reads TGTGCCAGCAGTGGGCAGGGACTTGTAGGCTACACCTTC. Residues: CASSGQGLVGYTF.

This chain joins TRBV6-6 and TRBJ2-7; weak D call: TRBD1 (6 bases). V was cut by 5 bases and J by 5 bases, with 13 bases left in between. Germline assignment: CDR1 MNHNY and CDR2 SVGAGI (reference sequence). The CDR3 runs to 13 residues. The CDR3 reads CASSMGDKHEQYF. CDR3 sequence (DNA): TGTGCCAGCAGTATGGGGGACAAACACGAGCAGTACTTC.

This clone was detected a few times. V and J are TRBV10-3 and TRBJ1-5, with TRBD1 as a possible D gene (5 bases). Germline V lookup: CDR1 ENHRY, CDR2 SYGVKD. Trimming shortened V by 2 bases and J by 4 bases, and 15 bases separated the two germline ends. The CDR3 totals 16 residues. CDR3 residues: CAISEGPLGTNQPQHF. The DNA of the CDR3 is TGTGCCATCAGTGAGGGACCCCTAGGGACTAATCAGCCCCAGCATTTT.

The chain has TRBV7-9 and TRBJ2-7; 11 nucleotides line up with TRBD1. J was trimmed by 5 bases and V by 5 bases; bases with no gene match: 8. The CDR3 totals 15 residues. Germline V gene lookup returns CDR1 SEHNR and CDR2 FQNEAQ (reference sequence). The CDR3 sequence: CASSIWTGGADEQYV. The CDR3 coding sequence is TGTGCCAGCAGCATCTGGACAGGGGGCGCCGACGAGCAGTACGTC.